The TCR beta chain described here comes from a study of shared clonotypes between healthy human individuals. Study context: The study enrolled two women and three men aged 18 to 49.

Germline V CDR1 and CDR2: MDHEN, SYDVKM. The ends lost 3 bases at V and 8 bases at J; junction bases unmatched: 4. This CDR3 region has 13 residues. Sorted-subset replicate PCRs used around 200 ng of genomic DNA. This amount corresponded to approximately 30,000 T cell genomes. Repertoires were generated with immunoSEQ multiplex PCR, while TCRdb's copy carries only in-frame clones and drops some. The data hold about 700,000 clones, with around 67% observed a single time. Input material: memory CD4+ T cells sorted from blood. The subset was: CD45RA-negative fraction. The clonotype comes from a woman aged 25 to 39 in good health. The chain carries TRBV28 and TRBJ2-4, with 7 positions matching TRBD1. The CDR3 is CASSFQGEDIQYF. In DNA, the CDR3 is TGTGCCAGCAGTTTCCAGGGGGAAGACATTCAGTACTTC. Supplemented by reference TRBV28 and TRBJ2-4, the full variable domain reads DVKVTQSSRYLVKRTGEKVFLECVQDMDHENMFWYRQDPGLGLRLIYFSYDVKMKEKGDIPEGYSVSREKKERFSLILESASTNQTSMYLCASSFQGEDIQYFGAGTRLSVL.